Listed below are T cell receptor beta chains from one sample, sequenced in a study of cytomegalovirus exposure and HLA in healthy donors. Sequenced by immunoSEQ multiplex PCR; TCRdb stores in-frame clones only, minus some. There are 220,000 or so clones in the sample; approximately 88% occur only once, and roughly 13% lies in the top ten. Source material: PBMCs. The source is a woman in her twenties or thirties in good health and CMV-seropositive. The CDR3 runs from the conserved cysteine through the conserved F or W. The D gene is left open where the match is weak. Size tells how often a clone was seen (once, few, many) or the class of an expanded clone, and some rows leave it out.

CDR3 DNA: TGTGCCAGCAGCAATACAGACTATGGCTACACCTTC; CDR3 protein: CASSNTDYGYTF; CDR3 length: 12; J gene: TRBJ1-2; clone size: -; D gene: -; V gene: TRBV6-6
CDR3 DNA: TGCAGTGCTGAGCAGGGGACCGAGCAGTACTTC; CDR3 protein: CSAEQGTEQYF; CDR3 length: 11; J gene: TRBJ2-7; clone size: -; D gene: -; V gene: TRBV20-1
CDR3 DNA: TGTGCCAGCAGCTTATGGGCGGGGGGCTTCAATCAGCCCCAGCATTTT; CDR3 protein: CASSLWAGGFNQPQHF; CDR3 length: 16; J gene: TRBJ1-5; clone size: -; D gene: -; V gene: TRBV7-2
CDR3 DNA: TGTGCCAGCAGTTTATCGGACGGGACTCAAGAGCAGTACTTC; CDR3 protein: CASSLSDGTQEQYF; CDR3 length: 14; J gene: TRBJ2-7; clone size: -; D gene: -; V gene: TRBV27
CDR3 DNA: TGTGCCAGCTCATCCGGGTCCTACGAGCAGTACTTC; CDR3 protein: CASSSGSYEQYF; CDR3 length: 12; J gene: TRBJ2-7; clone size: -; D gene: -; V gene: TRBV2
CDR3 DNA: TGTGCCAGCAGGAATCCCGGGGAGCTGTTTTTT; CDR3 protein: CASRNPGELFF; CDR3 length: 11; J gene: TRBJ2-2; clone size: -; D gene: -; V gene: TRBV7-9
CDR3 DNA: TGTGCCAGTAGGATCACAGATACGCAGTATTTT; CDR3 protein: CASRITDTQYF; CDR3 length: 11; J gene: TRBJ2-3; clone size: -; D gene: -; V gene: TRBV19
CDR3 DNA: TGTGCCAGCAGCCAGGACAGAAACACCGGGGAGCTGTTTTTT; CDR3 protein: CASSQDRNTGELFF; CDR3 length: 14; J gene: TRBJ2-2; clone size: -; D gene: -; V gene: TRBV11-3
CDR3 DNA: TGTGCCAGCAGCTTGAAAGGGAGGAGCACTGAAGCTTTCTTT; CDR3 protein: CASSLKGRSTEAFF; CDR3 length: 14; J gene: TRBJ1-1; clone size: few; D gene: -; V gene: TRBV5-6
CDR3 DNA: TGCGCCAGCAGCTTGGACACCGGGGAGCTGTTTTTT; CDR3 protein: CASSLDTGELFF; CDR3 length: 12; J gene: TRBJ2-2; clone size: few; D gene: -; V gene: TRBV5-1
CDR3 DNA: TGTGCCAGCAGTGGAGGGGTGCCCCAGCATTTT; CDR3 protein: CASSGGVPQHF; CDR3 length: 11; J gene: TRBJ1-5; clone size: -; D gene: -; V gene: TRBV6-1
CDR3 DNA: TGTGCCAGCAGTGATTCGGTCGTCGGGGAGCTGTTTTTT; CDR3 protein: CASSDSVVGELFF; CDR3 length: 13; J gene: TRBJ2-2; clone size: few; D gene: -; V gene: TRBV2
CDR3 DNA: TGTGCCAGCAGCTTCGGGGGGAGCTCCTACGAGCAGTACTTC; CDR3 protein: CASSFGGSSYEQYF; CDR3 length: 14; J gene: TRBJ2-7; clone size: -; D gene: TRBD2; V gene: TRBV5-8
CDR3 DNA: TGTGCCAGCAGTTTATTGAGGGGGGTTTTAGGCTACACCTTC; CDR3 protein: CASSLLRGVLGYTF; CDR3 length: 14; J gene: TRBJ1-2; clone size: once; D gene: -; V gene: TRBV28
CDR3 DNA: TGTGCCACCAGCAGAGTAAACAGCGGGGAGCTGTTTTTT; CDR3 protein: CATSRVNSGELFF; CDR3 length: 13; J gene: TRBJ2-2; clone size: -; D gene: -; V gene: TRBV15
CDR3 DNA: TGTGCCAGCAGTGAAGAGGGCCTCGGGCCCCAGCATTTT; CDR3 protein: CASSEEGLGPQHF; CDR3 length: 13; J gene: TRBJ1-5; clone size: -; D gene: -; V gene: TRBV6-1
CDR3 DNA: TGTGCCAGCAAGAAGATGGGATCTTCTGACTACGAGCAGTACTTC; CDR3 protein: CASKKMGSSDYEQYF; CDR3 length: 15; J gene: TRBJ2-7; clone size: -; D gene: -; V gene: TRBV27
CDR3 DNA: TGTGCCAGCAGCGTTGGGGGAGGGGTCTCCTACGAGCAGTACTTC; CDR3 protein: CASSVGGGVSYEQYF; CDR3 length: 15; J gene: TRBJ2-7; clone size: once; D gene: TRBD2; V gene: TRBV9
CDR3 DNA: TGTGCCAGCAGCGTAGAGGGATATAACTATGGCTACACCTTC; CDR3 protein: CASSVEGYNYGYTF; CDR3 length: 14; J gene: TRBJ1-2; clone size: -; D gene: -; V gene: TRBV9
CDR3 DNA: TGTGCCAGCTCCGGGAACACTGAAGCTTTCTTT; CDR3 protein: CASSGNTEAFF; CDR3 length: 11; J gene: TRBJ1-1; clone size: -; D gene: -; V gene: TRBV25-1
CDR3 DNA: TGTGCCAGTGCGCCCGGGACTGGCATTTACGAGCAGTACTTC; CDR3 protein: CASAPGTGIYEQYF; CDR3 length: 14; J gene: TRBJ2-7; clone size: -; D gene: -; V gene: TRBV19
CDR3 DNA: TGTGCCAGCAGTTCCCGAGATACGGCAAACACTGAAGCTTTCTTT; CDR3 protein: CASSSRDTANTEAFF; CDR3 length: 15; J gene: TRBJ1-1; clone size: -; D gene: -; V gene: TRBV25-1
CDR3 DNA: TGCAGCGTTGAAGATAGGGTTCCAGGGGGCGAGCAGTACTTC; CDR3 protein: CSVEDRVPGGEQYF; CDR3 length: 14; J gene: TRBJ2-7; clone size: -; D gene: TRBD1; V gene: TRBV29-1
CDR3 DNA: TGCGCCAGCAGCTCCTGGGAGGGCACTGAAGCTTTCTTT; CDR3 protein: CASSSWEGTEAFF; CDR3 length: 13; J gene: TRBJ1-1; clone size: -; D gene: -; V gene: TRBV5-1
CDR3 DNA: TGCAGCGTTGTTTTTACAGGGGTGGCTGGGGAGCTGTTTTTT; CDR3 protein: CSVVFTGVAGELFF; CDR3 length: 14; J gene: TRBJ2-2; clone size: -; D gene: TRBD1; V gene: TRBV29-1
CDR3 DNA: TGTGCCAGTAGTAAGGGTGAGACCACAGATACGCAGTATTTT; CDR3 protein: CASSKGETTDTQYF; CDR3 length: 14; J gene: TRBJ2-3; clone size: -; D gene: -; V gene: TRBV19
CDR3 DNA: TGTGCCAGCAGCTGTGGGGCTCCTTATGGCTACACCTTC; CDR3 protein: CASSCGAPYGYTF; CDR3 length: 13; J gene: TRBJ1-2; clone size: -; D gene: -; V gene: TRBV6-5
CDR3 DNA: TGTGCCAGCAGCTTAGATAATCTGGGAAACACTGAAGCTTTCTTT; CDR3 protein: CASSLDNLGNTEAFF; CDR3 length: 15; J gene: TRBJ1-1; clone size: -; D gene: -; V gene: TRBV11-2
CDR3 DNA: TGCAGCGTTATAGGGGCGTACACAGATACGCAGTATTTT; CDR3 protein: CSVIGAYTDTQYF; CDR3 length: 13; J gene: TRBJ2-3; clone size: few; D gene: -; V gene: TRBV29-1
CDR3 DNA: TGCGCCACGGGGCCCGCGGAGGGCTACACCTTC; CDR3 protein: CATGPAEGYTF; CDR3 length: 11; J gene: TRBJ1-2; clone size: -; D gene: -; V gene: TRBV6-5
CDR3 DNA: TGCGCCAGCAGCTTGGAGGACAGGGCCGATGGCTACACCTTC; CDR3 protein: CASSLEDRADGYTF; CDR3 length: 14; J gene: TRBJ1-2; clone size: -; D gene: TRBD1; V gene: TRBV5-1
CDR3 DNA: TGCGCCAGCAGCTCCAGGACAGGCGGGAACTACGAGCAGTACTTC; CDR3 protein: CASSSRTGGNYEQYF; CDR3 length: 15; J gene: TRBJ2-7; clone size: -; D gene: -; V gene: TRBV5-1
CDR3 DNA: TGTGCCAGCGATAGCACTAGCGGATTCTACAATGAGCAGTTCTTC; CDR3 protein: CASDSTSGFYNEQFF; CDR3 length: 15; J gene: TRBJ2-1; clone size: -; D gene: TRBD2; V gene: TRBV2
CDR3 DNA: TGTGCCAGCAGACTGGGGGTGGGGCGCACTGAAGCTTTCTTT; CDR3 protein: CASRLGVGRTEAFF; CDR3 length: 14; J gene: TRBJ1-1; clone size: few; D gene: -; V gene: TRBV6-1
CDR3 DNA: TGTGCCAGCAGTGCCCGGGCATCGAACACTGAAGCTTTCTTT; CDR3 protein: CASSARASNTEAFF; CDR3 length: 14; J gene: TRBJ1-1; clone size: -; D gene: -; V gene: TRBV25-1
CDR3 DNA: TGTGCCAGCAGTTTATCTGGGGGGCGACTCTATGGCTACACCTTC; CDR3 protein: CASSLSGGRLYGYTF; CDR3 length: 15; J gene: TRBJ1-2; clone size: once; D gene: -; V gene: TRBV28
CDR3 DNA: TGCGCCAGCAGCCAGGACCGACAGGGCCTCTCTGGAAACACCATATATTTT; CDR3 protein: CASSQDRQGLSGNTIYF; CDR3 length: 17; J gene: TRBJ1-3; clone size: -; D gene: TRBD1; V gene: TRBV5-1
CDR3 DNA: TGTGCCAGCAGCTTAGAAAGGAAGGAGGATGGCGAGACCCAGTACTTC; CDR3 protein: CASSLERKEDGETQYF; CDR3 length: 16; J gene: TRBJ2-5; clone size: -; D gene: -; V gene: TRBV11-2
CDR3 DNA: TGTGCCAGTAACGACAGGGTAAAAGAGACCCAGTACTTC; CDR3 protein: CASNDRVKETQYF; CDR3 length: 13; J gene: TRBJ2-5; clone size: -; D gene: TRBD1; V gene: TRBV19
CDR3 DNA: TGTGCCACTGTTCGGGGGCTCGGCTACACCTTC; CDR3 protein: CATVRGLGYTF; CDR3 length: 11; J gene: TRBJ1-2; clone size: -; D gene: -; V gene: TRBV6-5
CDR3 DNA: TGCGCCAGCAGGAACCTGACTTTC; CDR3 protein: CASRNLTF; CDR3 length: 8; J gene: TRBJ2-6; clone size: -; D gene: -; V gene: TRBV5-1
CDR3 DNA: TGTGCCAGCACGGAGGCTTTCTTCTCGGGTAATGAAAAACTGTTTTTT; CDR3 protein: CASTEAFFSGNEKLFF; CDR3 length: 16; J gene: TRBJ1-4; clone size: -; D gene: -; V gene: TRBV28
CDR3 DNA: TGTGCCAGCAGCTTAGAATGGGGCCTCACAGATACGCAGTATTTT; CDR3 protein: CASSLEWGLTDTQYF; CDR3 length: 15; J gene: TRBJ2-3; clone size: -; D gene: -; V gene: TRBV11-3
CDR3 DNA: TGTGCCTGGAGCAATATCGATACGCAGTATTTT; CDR3 protein: CAWSNIDTQYF; CDR3 length: 11; J gene: TRBJ2-3; clone size: -; D gene: -; V gene: TRBV30
CDR3 DNA: TGTGCCAGCCTCCGGGGACAGGGGTACGGCTACACCTTC; CDR3 protein: CASLRGQGYGYTF; CDR3 length: 13; J gene: TRBJ1-2; clone size: few; D gene: TRBD1; V gene: TRBV28
CDR3 DNA: TGTGCCAGCAGCCACGGACAGGGGCACACTGAAGCTTTCTTT; CDR3 protein: CASSHGQGHTEAFF; CDR3 length: 14; J gene: TRBJ1-1; clone size: -; D gene: TRBD1; V gene: TRBV16
CDR3 DNA: TGTGCCACCAGCGGCCAATCTTCAGATACGCAGTATTTT; CDR3 protein: CATSGQSSDTQYF; CDR3 length: 13; J gene: TRBJ2-3; clone size: -; D gene: -; V gene: TRBV15
CDR3 DNA: TGTGCCAGCAGTGGTAGCGGGACGGACTACTACGAGCAGTACTTC; CDR3 protein: CASSGSGTDYYEQYF; CDR3 length: 15; J gene: TRBJ2-7; clone size: -; D gene: TRBD2; V gene: TRBV9
CDR3 DNA: TGTGCCAGCAGCCTGGGACTAGCGGGGCCCCACGAGCAGTACTTC; CDR3 protein: CASSLGLAGPHEQYF; CDR3 length: 15; J gene: TRBJ2-7; clone size: -; D gene: TRBD2; V gene: TRBV9
CDR3 DNA: TGTGCCAGCAGCGCTCAACTAGTCAGGGGCTCCTACAATGAGCAGTTCTTC; CDR3 protein: CASSAQLVRGSYNEQFF; CDR3 length: 17; J gene: TRBJ2-1; clone size: -; D gene: -; V gene: TRBV9
CDR3 DNA: TGTGCCAGCAGTGAGGACAGGGGGTGGAGTGTGGTCGTATACGAGCAGTACTTC; CDR3 protein: CASSEDRGWSVVVYEQYF; CDR3 length: 18; J gene: TRBJ2-7; clone size: -; D gene: TRBD1; V gene: TRBV6-1
CDR3 DNA: TGTGCCAGCAGTTTCTTATGGGAAACCGGGGAGCTGTTTTTT; CDR3 protein: CASSFLWETGELFF; CDR3 length: 14; J gene: TRBJ2-2; clone size: -; D gene: -; V gene: TRBV27
CDR3 DNA: TGTGCCAGCAGCTTAGGGGTAGGGGGGAATGAGCAGTTCTTC; CDR3 protein: CASSLGVGGNEQFF; CDR3 length: 14; J gene: TRBJ2-1; clone size: -; D gene: -; V gene: TRBV13
CDR3 DNA: TGTGCCTGGGTCTACAGGGGTGAAGCTTTCTTT; CDR3 protein: CAWVYRGEAFF; CDR3 length: 11; J gene: TRBJ1-1; clone size: -; D gene: TRBD1; V gene: TRBV30
CDR3 DNA: TGTGCCAGCAGTTTGTCGTGGACGGGCACCGGGGAGCTGTTTTTT; CDR3 protein: CASSLSWTGTGELFF; CDR3 length: 15; J gene: TRBJ2-2; clone size: -; D gene: -; V gene: TRBV27
CDR3 DNA: TGCGCCAGCAGGGGCACCGGAGGGTCGGCAAAAATGGGCAATGAGCAGTTCTTC; CDR3 protein: CASRGTGGSAKMGNEQFF; CDR3 length: 18; J gene: TRBJ2-1; clone size: -; D gene: -; V gene: TRBV10-1